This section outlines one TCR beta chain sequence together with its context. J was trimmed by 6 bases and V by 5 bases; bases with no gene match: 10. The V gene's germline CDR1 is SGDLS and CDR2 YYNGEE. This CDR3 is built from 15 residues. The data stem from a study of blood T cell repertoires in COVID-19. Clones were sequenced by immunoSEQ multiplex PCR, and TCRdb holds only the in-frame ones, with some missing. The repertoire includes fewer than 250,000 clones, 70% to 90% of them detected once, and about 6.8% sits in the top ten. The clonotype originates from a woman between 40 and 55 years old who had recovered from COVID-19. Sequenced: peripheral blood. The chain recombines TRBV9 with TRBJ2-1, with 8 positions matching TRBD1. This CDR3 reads CASRSTGEGLNEQFF. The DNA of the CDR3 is TGTGCCAGCAGGTCGACAGGGGAAGGCCTCAATGAGCAGTTCTTC. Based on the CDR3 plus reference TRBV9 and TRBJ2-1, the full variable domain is DSGVTQTPKHLITATGQRVTLRCSPRSGDLSVYWYQQSLDQGLQFLIQYYNGEERAKGNILERFSAQQFPDLHSELNLSSLELGDSALYFCASRSTGEGLNEQFFGPGTRLTVL.